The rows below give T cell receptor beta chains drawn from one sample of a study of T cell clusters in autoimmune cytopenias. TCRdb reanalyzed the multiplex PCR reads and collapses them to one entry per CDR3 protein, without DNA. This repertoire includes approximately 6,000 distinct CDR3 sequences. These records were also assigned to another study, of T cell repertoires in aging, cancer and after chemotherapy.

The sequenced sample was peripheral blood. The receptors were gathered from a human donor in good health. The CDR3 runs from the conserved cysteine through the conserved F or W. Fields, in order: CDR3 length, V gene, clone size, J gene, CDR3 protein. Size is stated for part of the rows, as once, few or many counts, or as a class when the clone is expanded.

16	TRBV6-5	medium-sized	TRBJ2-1	CASSYPERPPYNEQFF
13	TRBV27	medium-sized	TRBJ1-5	CASSFQGNQPQHF
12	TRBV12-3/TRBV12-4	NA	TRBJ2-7	CASSRQSYEQYF
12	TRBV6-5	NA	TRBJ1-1	CASSYRGGEAFF
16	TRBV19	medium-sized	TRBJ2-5	CASSRRGQGYQETQYF
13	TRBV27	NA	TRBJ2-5	CASSLTFQETQYF
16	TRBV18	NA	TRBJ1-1	CASSPRDRAVNTEAFF
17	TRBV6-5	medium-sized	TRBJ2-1	CASSHRWASSPYNEQFF
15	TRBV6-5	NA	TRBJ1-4	CASSYGISGNEKLFF
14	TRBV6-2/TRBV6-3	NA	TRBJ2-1	CASSWDRTPHEQFF
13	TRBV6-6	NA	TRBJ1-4	CASSSGDVEKLFF
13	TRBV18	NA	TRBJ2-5	CASSPQNQETQYF
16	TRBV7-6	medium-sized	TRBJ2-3	CASSLWSSGGTDTQYF
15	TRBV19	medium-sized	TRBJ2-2	CASRGLAGNTGELFF
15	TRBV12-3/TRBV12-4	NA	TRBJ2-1	CASSAGTSSYNEQFF
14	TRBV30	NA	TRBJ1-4	CAWSAWGTNEKLFF
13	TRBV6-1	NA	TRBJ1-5	CASRWTFNQPQHF
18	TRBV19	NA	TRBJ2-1	CASSLAQRGPSSYNEQFF
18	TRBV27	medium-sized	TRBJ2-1	CASSLSIPIQGSYNEQFF
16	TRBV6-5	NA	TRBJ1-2	CASSRARAVGNYGYTF
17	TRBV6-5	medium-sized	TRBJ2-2	CASSYSERLAVLGELFF
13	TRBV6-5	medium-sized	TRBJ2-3	CASREGISDTQYF
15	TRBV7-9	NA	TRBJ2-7	CASSNQIAGDYEQYF
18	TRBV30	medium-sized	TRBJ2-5	CAWSVPLTGQGDQETQYF
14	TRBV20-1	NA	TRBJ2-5	CSARTGDFQETQYF
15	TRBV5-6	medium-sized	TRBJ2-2	CASSRLERTTGELFF